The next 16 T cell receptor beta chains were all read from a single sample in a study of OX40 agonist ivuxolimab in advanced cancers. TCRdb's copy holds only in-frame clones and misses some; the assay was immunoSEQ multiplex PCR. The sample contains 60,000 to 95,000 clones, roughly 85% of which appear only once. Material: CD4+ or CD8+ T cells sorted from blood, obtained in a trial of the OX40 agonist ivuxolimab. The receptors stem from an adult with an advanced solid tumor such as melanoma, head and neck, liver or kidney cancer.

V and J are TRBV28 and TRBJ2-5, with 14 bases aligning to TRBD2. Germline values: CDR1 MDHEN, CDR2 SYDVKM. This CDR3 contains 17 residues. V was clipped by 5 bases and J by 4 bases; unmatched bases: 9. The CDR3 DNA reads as TGTGCCAGCAGTGAGGTGGGCGGGACTAGCGGGAGAGAGACCCAGTACTTC. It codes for CASSEVGGTSGRETQYF.

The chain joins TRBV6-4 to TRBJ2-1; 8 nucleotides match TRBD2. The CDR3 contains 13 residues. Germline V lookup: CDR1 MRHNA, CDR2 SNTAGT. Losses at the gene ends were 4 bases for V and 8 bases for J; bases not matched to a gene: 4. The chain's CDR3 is CASSGEAGDEQFF. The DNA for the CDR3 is TGTGCCAGCAGTGGCGAAGCGGGAGATGAGCAGTTCTTC.

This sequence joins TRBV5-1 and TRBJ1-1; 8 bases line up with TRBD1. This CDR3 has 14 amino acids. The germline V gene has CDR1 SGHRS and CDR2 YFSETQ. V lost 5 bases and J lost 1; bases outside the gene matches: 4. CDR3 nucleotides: TGCGCCAGCAGGACAGGGGAAAGGAACACTGAAGCTTTCTTT. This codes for CASRTGERNTEAFF.

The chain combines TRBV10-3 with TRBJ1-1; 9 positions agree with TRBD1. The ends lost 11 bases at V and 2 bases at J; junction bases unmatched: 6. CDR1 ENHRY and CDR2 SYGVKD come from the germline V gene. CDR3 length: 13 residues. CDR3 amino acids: CAGRDRDNTEAFF. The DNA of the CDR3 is TGTGCCGGGCGGGACAGGGACAACACTGAAGCTTTCTTT.

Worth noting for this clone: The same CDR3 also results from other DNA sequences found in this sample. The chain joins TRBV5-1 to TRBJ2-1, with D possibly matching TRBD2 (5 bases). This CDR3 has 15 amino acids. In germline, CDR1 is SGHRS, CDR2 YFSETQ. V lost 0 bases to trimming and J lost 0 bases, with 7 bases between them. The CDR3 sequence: CASSLERASYNEQFF. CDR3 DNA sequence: TGCGCCAGCAGCTTGGAGAGGGCCTCCTACAATGAGCAGTTCTTC.

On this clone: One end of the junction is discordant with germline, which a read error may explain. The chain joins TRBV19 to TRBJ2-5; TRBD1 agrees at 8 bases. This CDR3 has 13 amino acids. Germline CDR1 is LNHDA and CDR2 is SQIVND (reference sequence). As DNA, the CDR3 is TGTGCCAGTACTATAACAGGGGGAAAGACCCAGTACTTC. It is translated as CASTITGGKTQYF.

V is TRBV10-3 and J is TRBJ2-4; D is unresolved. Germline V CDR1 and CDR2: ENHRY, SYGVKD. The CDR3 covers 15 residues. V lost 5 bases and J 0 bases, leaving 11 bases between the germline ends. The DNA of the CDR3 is TGTGCCATCAGTTCAGGTGAATTAGCCAAAAACATTCAGTACTTC. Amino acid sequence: CAISSGELAKNIQYF.

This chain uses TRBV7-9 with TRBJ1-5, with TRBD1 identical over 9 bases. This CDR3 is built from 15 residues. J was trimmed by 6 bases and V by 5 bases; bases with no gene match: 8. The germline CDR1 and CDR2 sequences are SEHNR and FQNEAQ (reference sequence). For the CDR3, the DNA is TGTGCCAGCAGCAAAGGGGGGACAGGGCCTCAGCCCCAGCATTTT. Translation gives CASSKGGTGPQPQHF.

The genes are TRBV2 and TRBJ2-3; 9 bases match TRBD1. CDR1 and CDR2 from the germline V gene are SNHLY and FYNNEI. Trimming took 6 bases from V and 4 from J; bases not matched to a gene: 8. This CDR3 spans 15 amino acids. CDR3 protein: CASSATQGAADTQYF. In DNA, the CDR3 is TGTGCCAGCAGCGCGACACAGGGGGCCGCAGATACGCAGTATTTT.

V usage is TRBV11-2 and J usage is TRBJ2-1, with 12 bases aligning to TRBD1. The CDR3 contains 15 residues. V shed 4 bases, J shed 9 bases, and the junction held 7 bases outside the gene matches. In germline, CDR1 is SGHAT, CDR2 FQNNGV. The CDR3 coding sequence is TGTGCCAGCAGCTCCCGGGACAGGGGGCTCAGTGAGCAGTTCTTC. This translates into CASSSRDRGLSEQFF. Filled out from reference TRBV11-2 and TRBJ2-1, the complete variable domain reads EAGVAQSPRYKIIEKRQSVAFWCNPISGHATLYWYQQILGQGPKLLIQFQNNGVVDDSQLPKDRFSAERLKGVDSTLKIQPAKLEDSAVYLCASSSRDRGLSEQFFGPGTRLTVL.

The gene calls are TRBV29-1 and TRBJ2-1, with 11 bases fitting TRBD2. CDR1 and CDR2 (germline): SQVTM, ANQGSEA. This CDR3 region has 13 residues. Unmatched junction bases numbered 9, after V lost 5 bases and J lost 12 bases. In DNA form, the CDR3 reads TGCAGCGTTACGCTTGGAGGGACTAGCGGGCAGTTCTTC. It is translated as CSVTLGGTSGQFF.

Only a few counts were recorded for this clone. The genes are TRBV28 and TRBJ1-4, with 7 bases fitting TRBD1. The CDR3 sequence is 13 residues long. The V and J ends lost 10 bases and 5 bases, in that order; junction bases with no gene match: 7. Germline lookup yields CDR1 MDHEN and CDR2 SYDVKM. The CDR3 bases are TGTGCCACCTCTGGGACAGCGAATGAAAAACTGTTTTTT. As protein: CATSGTANEKLFF.

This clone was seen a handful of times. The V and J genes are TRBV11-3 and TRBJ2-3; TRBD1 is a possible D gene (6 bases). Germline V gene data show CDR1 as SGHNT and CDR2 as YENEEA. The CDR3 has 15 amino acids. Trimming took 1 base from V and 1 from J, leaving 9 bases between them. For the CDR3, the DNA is TGTGCCAGCAGCTTAGGGGGGCATCGCACAGATACGCAGTATTTT. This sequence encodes CASSLGGHRTDTQYF.

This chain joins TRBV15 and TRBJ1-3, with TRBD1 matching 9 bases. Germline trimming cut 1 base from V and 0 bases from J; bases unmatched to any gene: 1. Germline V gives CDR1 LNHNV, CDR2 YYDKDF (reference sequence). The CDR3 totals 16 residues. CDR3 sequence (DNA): TGTGCCACCAGCAGAGGACAGGGGGGCTCTGGAAACACCATATATTTT. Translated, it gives CATSRGQGGSGNTIYF. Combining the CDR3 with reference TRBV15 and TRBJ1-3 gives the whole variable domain DAMVIQNPRYQVTQFGKPVTLSCSQTLNHNVMYWYQQKSSQAPKLLFHYYDKDFNNEADTPDNFQSRRPNTSFCFLDIRSPGLGDTAMYLCATSRGQGGSGNTIYFGEGSWLTVV.

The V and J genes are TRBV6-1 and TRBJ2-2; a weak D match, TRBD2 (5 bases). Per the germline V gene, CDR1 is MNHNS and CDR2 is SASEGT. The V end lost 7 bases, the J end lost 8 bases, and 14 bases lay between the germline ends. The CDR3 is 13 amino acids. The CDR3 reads CASTSGGAGELFF. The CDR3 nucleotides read TGTGCCAGCACCTCTGGAGGCGCTGGGGAGCTGTTTTTT.

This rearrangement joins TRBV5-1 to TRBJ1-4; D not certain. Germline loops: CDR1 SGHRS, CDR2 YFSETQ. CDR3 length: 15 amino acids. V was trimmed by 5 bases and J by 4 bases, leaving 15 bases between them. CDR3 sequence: CASRYVGHDNEKLFF. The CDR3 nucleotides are TGCGCCAGCAGATATGTGGGTCATGATAATGAAAAACTGTTTTTT.